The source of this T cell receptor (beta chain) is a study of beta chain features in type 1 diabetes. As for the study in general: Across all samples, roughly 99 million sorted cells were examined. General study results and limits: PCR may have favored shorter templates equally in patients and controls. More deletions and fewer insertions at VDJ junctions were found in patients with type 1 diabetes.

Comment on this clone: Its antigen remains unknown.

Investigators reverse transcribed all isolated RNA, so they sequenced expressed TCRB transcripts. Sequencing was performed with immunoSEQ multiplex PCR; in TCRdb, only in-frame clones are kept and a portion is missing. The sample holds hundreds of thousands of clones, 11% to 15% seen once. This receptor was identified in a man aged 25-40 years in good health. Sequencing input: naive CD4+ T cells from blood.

This CDR3 is CSVDRLADYNEQFF. As DNA, the CDR3 is TGCAGCGTTGATAGGCTAGCGGACTACAATGAGCAGTTCTTC. This chain connects TRBV29-1 to TRBJ2-1, with 7 bases fitting TRBD2. The CDR3 contains 14 residues. V dropped 3 bases and J dropped 3; count of bases not matched to a gene: 5. Germline V gives CDR1 SQVTM, CDR2 ANQGSEA.